The T cell receptor beta chain under discussion was sequenced for a study of blood T cells in healthy people across ages. Study overall: Every two T cells gave about one barcoded beta molecule via template switching. Overall study results and limits: It was found that TCR beta diversity correlated strongly with the percentage of naive T cells. Per million T cells, TCR beta diversity dropped roughly linearly as age increased. Nothing was known about donor CMV status, and this possibly confounded expanded clonotype changes.

The use of a sample-barcoded 5' primer and a J-beta primer mix characterized a second PCR of roughly 7 to 12 cycles. Using its own MiXCR run on the 5' RACE reads, TCRdb lists one record per CDR3 protein. The sample records 1,100,000 or so distinct CDR3 sequences, over 35% being singletons. For this clonotype: The antigen is undetermined.

V shed 2 bases and J shed 0 bases, with 13 bases lying between them. CDR1 is MNHEY and CDR2 is SVGAGI in the germline V gene. CDR3 length: 16 residues. Specimen: blood. The chain recombines TRBV6-5 with TRBJ1-2; perhaps TRBD1 as D (5 bases). The source of this sequence is a woman aged 60-75 years in good health. The CDR3 protein is CASSYRGTAANYGYTF. The CDR3, as DNA: TGTGCCAGCAGTTACCGCGGGACGGCCGCTAACTATGGCTACACCTTC.